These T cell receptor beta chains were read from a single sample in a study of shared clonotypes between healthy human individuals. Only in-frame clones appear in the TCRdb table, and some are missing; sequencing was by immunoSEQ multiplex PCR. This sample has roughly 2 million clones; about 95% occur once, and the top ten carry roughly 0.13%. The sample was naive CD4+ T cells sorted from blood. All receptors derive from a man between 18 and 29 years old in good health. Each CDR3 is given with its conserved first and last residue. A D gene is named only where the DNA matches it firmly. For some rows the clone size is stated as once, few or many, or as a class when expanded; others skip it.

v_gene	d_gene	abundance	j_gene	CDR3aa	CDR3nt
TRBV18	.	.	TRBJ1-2	CASSPVQGKGYGYTF	TGTGCCAGCTCACCAGTGCAGGGAAAGGGCTATGGCTACACCTTC
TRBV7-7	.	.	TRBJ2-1	CASSLKVTGYNEQFF	TGTGCTAGCAGCTTAAAAGTGACTGGCTACAATGAGCAGTTCTTC
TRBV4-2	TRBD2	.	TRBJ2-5	CASSQDAASGGETQYF	TGTGCCAGCAGCCAAGATGCGGCTAGCGGTGGGGAGACCCAGTACTTC
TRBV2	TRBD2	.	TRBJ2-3	CASSVIQRGGFTDTQYF	TGTGCCAGCAGTGTGATACAGCGGGGGGGGTTCACAGATACGCAGTATTTT
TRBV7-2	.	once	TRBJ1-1	CASSLYGRAFF	TGTGCCAGCAGCTTATACGGGAGAGCTTTCTTT
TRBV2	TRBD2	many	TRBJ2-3	CASSERAGGRDTQYF	TGTGCCAGCAGTGAACGAGCGGGAGGAAGAGATACGCAGTATTTT
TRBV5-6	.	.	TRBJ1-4	CASRRGLKEKLFF	TGTGCCAGCAGACGAGGGCTTAAAGAAAAACTGTTTTTT
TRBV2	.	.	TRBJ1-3	CASSGQRNTIYF	TGTGCCAGCAGTGGTCAGAGAAACACCATATATTTT
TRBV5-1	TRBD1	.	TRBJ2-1	CASSSSGGPIYNEQFF	TGCGCCAGCAGCTCTTCAGGGGGCCCCATCTACAATGAGCAGTTCTTC
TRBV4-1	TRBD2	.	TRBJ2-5	CASSPSHGSGLGLETQYF	TGCGCCAGCAGCCCCTCACATGGCTCGGGACTAGGGCTAGAGACCCAGTACTTC
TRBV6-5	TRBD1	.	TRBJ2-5	CASSYSPGGETQYF	TGTGCCAGCAGTTACTCGCCAGGGGGAGAGACCCAGTACTTC
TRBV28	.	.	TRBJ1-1	CASSLSRGSGTTEAFF	TGTGCCAGCAGTTTAAGCCGCGGATCAGGGACCACTGAAGCTTTCTTT
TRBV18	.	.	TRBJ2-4	CASSPEGMGNIQYF	TGTGCCAGCTCACCGGAGGGAATGGGGAACATTCAGTACTTC
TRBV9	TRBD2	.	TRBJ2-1	CASSVGLAGDNEQFF	TGTGCCAGCAGCGTAGGGCTAGCGGGGGACAATGAGCAGTTCTTC
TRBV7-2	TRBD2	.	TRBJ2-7	CASSLETPGLFTYEQYF	TGTGCCAGCAGCTTGGAAACTCCGGGACTATTTACCTACGAGCAGTACTTC
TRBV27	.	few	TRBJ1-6	CASSATYRAGGSPLHF	TGTGCCAGCAGTGCAACTTACAGGGCAGGTGGCTCACCCCTCCACTTT
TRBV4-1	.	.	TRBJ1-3	CASSPDSGSNGNTIYF	TGCGCCAGCAGCCCAGACAGTGGGTCAAATGGAAACACCATATATTTT
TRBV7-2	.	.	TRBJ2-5	CASTRGLQETQYF	TGTGCCTCAACGAGAGGGCTTCAAGAGACCCAGTACTTC
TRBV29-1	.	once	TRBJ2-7	CSVQDLGSEQYF	TGCAGCGTCCAGGACCTGGGCTCCGAGCAGTACTTC
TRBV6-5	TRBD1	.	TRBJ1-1	CASSSPGGTVNTEAFF	TGTGCCAGCAGTTCACCCGGCGGGACAGTTAACACTGAAGCTTTCTTT
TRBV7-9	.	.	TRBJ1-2	CASRPQGAKGGYTF	TGTGCCAGCAGACCACAGGGTGCGAAGGGTGGCTACACCTTC
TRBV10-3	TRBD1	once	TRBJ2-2	CATLQGATGELFF	TGTGCCACCTTACAGGGGGCGACCGGGGAGCTGTTTTTT
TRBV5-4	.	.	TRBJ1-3	CASSGGQNLAGNTIYF	TGTGCCAGCAGCGGCGGACAGAACCTAGCTGGAAACACCATATATTTT
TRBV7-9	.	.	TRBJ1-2	CASSLEPGIYGYTF	TGTGCCAGCAGCTTAGAGCCGGGGATCTATGGCTACACCTTC
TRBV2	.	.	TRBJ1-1	CASPREANTEAFF	TGTGCCAGCCCCAGGGAGGCGAACACTGAAGCTTTCTTT
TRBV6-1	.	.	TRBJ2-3	CASSRGGQGTDTQYF	TGTGCCAGCAGCCGGGGGGGACAGGGAACAGATACGCAGTATTTT
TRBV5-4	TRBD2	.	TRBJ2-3	CASSLGTSGRLDTQYF	TGTGCCAGCAGCTTAGGGACTAGCGGGAGGTTAGATACGCAGTATTTT
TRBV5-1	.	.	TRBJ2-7	CASRGAYEQYF	TGCGCCAGCAGAGGCGCCTACGAGCAGTACTTC
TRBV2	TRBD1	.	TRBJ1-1	CASTRQGGDTEAFF	TGTGCCAGCACCAGACAGGGCGGCGACACTGAAGCTTTCTTT
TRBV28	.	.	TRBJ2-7	CASSLPSLGFYEQYF	TGTGCCAGCAGTTTACCCTCGTTAGGTTTCTACGAGCAGTACTTC
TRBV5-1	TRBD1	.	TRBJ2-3	CASSDTGTGLGTQYF	TGCGCCAGCAGCGACACCGGGACAGGGTTAGGTACGCAGTATTTT
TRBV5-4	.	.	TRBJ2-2	CASSLPGTKNTGELFF	TGTGCCAGCAGCTTGCCCGGGACAAAGAACACCGGGGAGCTGTTTTTT
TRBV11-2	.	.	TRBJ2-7	CASSLVAAAYEQYF	TGTGCCAGCAGCTTAGTTGCGGCTGCCTACGAGCAGTACTTC
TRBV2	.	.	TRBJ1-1	CASRVTSGVNTEAFF	TGTGCCAGCAGGGTGACTTCAGGGGTGAACACTGAAGCTTTCTTT
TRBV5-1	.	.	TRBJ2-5	CASSLAPRTLNQETQYF	TGCGCCAGCAGCTTAGCCCCTCGGACACTCAACCAAGAGACCCAGTACTTC
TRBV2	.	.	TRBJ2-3	CASSENRGRTDTQYF	TGTGCCAGCAGTGAAAATAGGGGTCGCACAGATACGCAGTATTTT
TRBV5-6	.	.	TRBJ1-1	CASSPLGTLNTEAFF	TGTGCCAGCAGCCCACTCGGGACACTGAACACTGAAGCTTTCTTT
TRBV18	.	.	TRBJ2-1	CASSPALQLNYNEQFF	TGTGCCAGCTCACCTGCGCTGCAGCTGAATTACAATGAGCAGTTCTTC
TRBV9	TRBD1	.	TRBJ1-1	CASSPQQGSITEAFF	TGTGCCAGCAGCCCACAACAGGGGTCAATCACTGAAGCTTTCTTT
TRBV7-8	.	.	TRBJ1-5	CASSSTGGHSNQPQHF	TGTGCCAGCAGCTCGACAGGAGGTCATAGCAATCAGCCCCAGCATTTT
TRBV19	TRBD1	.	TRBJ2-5	CASSADRGRQETQYF	TGTGCCAGTAGTGCCGACAGGGGGAGGCAAGAGACCCAGTACTTC
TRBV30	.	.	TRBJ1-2	CAWSFGDIYGYTF	TGTGCCTGGAGTTTTGGGGACATATATGGCTACACCTTC
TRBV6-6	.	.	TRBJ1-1	CASTQRENTEAFF	TGTGCCAGCACTCAAAGAGAAAACACTGAAGCTTTCTTT
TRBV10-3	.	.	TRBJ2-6	CFSGGRTPSSGANVLTF	TGCTTTTCCGGGGGCCGGACCCCGAGCTCTGGGGCCAACGTCCTGACTTTC
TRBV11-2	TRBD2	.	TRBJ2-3	CASSLGLAGGADTQYF	TGTGCCAGCAGCTTAGGACTAGCGGGGGGGGCAGATACGCAGTATTTT
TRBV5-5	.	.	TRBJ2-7	CASSLSAKPYEQYF	TGTGCCAGCAGCTTGTCGGCGAAACCTTACGAGCAGTACTTC
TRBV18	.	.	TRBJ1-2	CASSPTAQSYGYTF	TGTGCCAGCTCACCGACAGCACAAAGCTATGGCTACACCTTC
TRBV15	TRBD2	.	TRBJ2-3	CATSRGLAGSSTDTQYF	TGTGCCACCAGCAGGGGACTAGCGGGTTCTAGCACAGATACGCAGTATTTT
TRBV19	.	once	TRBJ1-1	CASSFRDGNTEAFF	TGTGCCAGTAGTTTCCGGGACGGGAACACTGAAGCTTTCTTT
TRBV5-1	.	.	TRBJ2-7	CASSLGDHYEQYF	TGCGCCAGCAGCTTGGGGGACCACTACGAGCAGTACTTC
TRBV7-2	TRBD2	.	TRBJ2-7	CASSLTSGSSREQYF	TGTGCCAGCAGCTTAACTAGCGGGAGTTCACGCGAGCAGTACTTC
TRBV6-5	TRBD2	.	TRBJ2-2	CASSYRAGGPTGELFF	TGTGCCAGCAGTTACCGAGCGGGGGGGCCGACCGGGGAGCTGTTTTTT
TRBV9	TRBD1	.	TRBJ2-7	CASSVEGTGWYEQYF	TGTGCCAGCAGCGTAGAGGGGACAGGGTGGTACGAGCAGTACTTC
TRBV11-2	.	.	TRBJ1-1	CASSSHGLSNTEAFF	TGTGCCAGCAGCTCCCATGGACTTTCTAACACTGAAGCTTTCTTT
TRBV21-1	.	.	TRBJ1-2	CASSKEGMTANGYTF	TGTGCCAGCAGCAAAGAAGGGATGACTGCGAATGGCTACACCTTC
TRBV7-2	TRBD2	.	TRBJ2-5	CASIESGTREETQYF	TGTGCCAGCATCGAATCCGGGACTAGAGAAGAGACCCAGTACTTC
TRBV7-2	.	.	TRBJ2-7	CASSFDSGILEQYF	TGTGCCAGCAGCTTTGATAGCGGTATACTGGAGCAGTACTTC